A selection of T cell receptor beta chains follows, all from one sample in a study of cytomegalovirus exposure and HLA in healthy donors. TCRdb keeps only in-frame clones here, not all; method: immunoSEQ multiplex PCR. The sample lists 150,000 or so clones; about 94% were seen once. The sample comprised PBMCs. These receptors came from a man in his late teens or twenties in good health and CMV-seropositive. The conserved cysteine and the conserved F or W are not part of the CDR3 here. The D gene is left open where the match is weak.

D gene: NA; J gene: TRBJ1-2; CDR3 length: 13; V gene: TRBV4-1; CDR3 protein: ASSQGGQGYYGYT
D gene: NA; J gene: TRBJ2-5; CDR3 length: 10; V gene: TRBV7-2; CDR3 protein: ASSLVEETQY
D gene: NA; J gene: TRBJ1-1; CDR3 length: 13; V gene: TRBV11-3; CDR3 protein: ASSLGGSGDTEAF
D gene: TRBD2; J gene: TRBJ2-1; CDR3 length: 12; V gene: TRBV5-1; CDR3 protein: ASSLLSGGNEQF
D gene: TRBD2; J gene: TRBJ2-5; CDR3 length: 14; V gene: TRBV5-4; CDR3 protein: ASSLGTSGIEETQY
D gene: NA; J gene: TRBJ2-5; CDR3 length: 12; V gene: TRBV25-1; CDR3 protein: ASSEYIPGGTQY
D gene: NA; J gene: TRBJ2-3; CDR3 length: 12; V gene: TRBV6-5; CDR3 protein: ASSYSRFYDTQY
D gene: NA; J gene: TRBJ2-5; CDR3 length: 12; V gene: TRBV6-1; CDR3 protein: ASSRLTGIETQY
D gene: TRBD2; J gene: TRBJ2-1; CDR3 length: 15; V gene: TRBV9; CDR3 protein: ASSVRLAGNSYNEQF
D gene: TRBD2; J gene: TRBJ2-5; CDR3 length: 14; V gene: TRBV4-1; CDR3 protein: ASSHGGLAGVETQY
D gene: TRBD1; J gene: TRBJ1-4; CDR3 length: 10; V gene: TRBV2; CDR3 protein: AAGQGLGELF
D gene: NA; J gene: TRBJ2-1; CDR3 length: 11; V gene: TRBV5-4; CDR3 protein: ASSLAVGSEQF
D gene: NA; J gene: TRBJ1-2; CDR3 length: 10; V gene: TRBV28; CDR3 protein: ASRGQHYGYT
D gene: TRBD2; J gene: TRBJ2-3; CDR3 length: 13; V gene: TRBV29-1; CDR3 protein: SVKTSGISTDTQY
D gene: NA; J gene: TRBJ2-3; CDR3 length: 13; V gene: TRBV5-4; CDR3 protein: ASSLKVGQTDTQY
D gene: NA; J gene: TRBJ2-2; CDR3 length: 12; V gene: TRBV27; CDR3 protein: ASTSSGNTGELF
D gene: TRBD1; J gene: TRBJ2-7; CDR3 length: 13; V gene: TRBV18; CDR3 protein: ASSPHRDRGPEQY
D gene: NA; J gene: TRBJ2-1; CDR3 length: 13; V gene: TRBV9; CDR3 protein: ASSVGAGSYNEQF
D gene: TRBD2; J gene: TRBJ2-1; CDR3 length: 13; V gene: TRBV27; CDR3 protein: ASSPGGLAGGGQF
D gene: NA; J gene: TRBJ2-1; CDR3 length: 12; V gene: TRBV27; CDR3 protein: ASSLRLAFNEQF
D gene: TRBD1; J gene: TRBJ1-5; CDR3 length: 13; V gene: TRBV6-6; CDR3 protein: ASRVNRGPNQPQH
D gene: TRBD1; J gene: TRBJ1-5; CDR3 length: 13; V gene: TRBV6-5; CDR3 protein: ASSGGQLSNQPQH
D gene: TRBD2; J gene: TRBJ2-7; CDR3 length: 12; V gene: TRBV5-1; CDR3 protein: ASNLAGGSYEQY
D gene: NA; J gene: TRBJ2-1; CDR3 length: 13; V gene: TRBV7-8; CDR3 protein: ASSADRSSINEQF
D gene: TRBD1; J gene: TRBJ2-7; CDR3 length: 14; V gene: TRBV25-1; CDR3 protein: ASSDPNQAGGYEQY
D gene: TRBD2; J gene: TRBJ2-1; CDR3 length: 16; V gene: TRBV4-1; CDR3 protein: ASSQEVRPSGRANEQF
D gene: TRBD2; J gene: TRBJ2-1; CDR3 length: 13; V gene: TRBV4-2; CDR3 protein: ASSPGTSGLDEQF
D gene: TRBD1; J gene: TRBJ2-2; CDR3 length: 11; V gene: TRBV4-1; CDR3 protein: ASSHDRVKELF
D gene: TRBD2; J gene: TRBJ2-1; CDR3 length: 17; V gene: TRBV30; CDR3 protein: AWSVNGGREASWHGEQF
D gene: TRBD2; J gene: TRBJ2-7; CDR3 length: 12; V gene: TRBV2; CDR3 protein: ASNGLSGGYEQY
D gene: NA; J gene: TRBJ1-1; CDR3 length: 13; V gene: TRBV12-1; CDR3 protein: ASSFPGQENTEAF
D gene: TRBD1; J gene: TRBJ2-7; CDR3 length: 13; V gene: TRBV5-1; CDR3 protein: ASRSPGTGAYEQY
D gene: NA; J gene: TRBJ2-7; CDR3 length: 15; V gene: TRBV12-1; CDR3 protein: ASSPLGRQAGSYEQY
D gene: TRBD1; J gene: TRBJ2-1; CDR3 length: 13; V gene: TRBV28; CDR3 protein: ASSVTGSSYNEQF
D gene: NA; J gene: TRBJ1-3; CDR3 length: 10; V gene: TRBV7-9; CDR3 protein: ASSAGENTIY
D gene: TRBD1; J gene: TRBJ1-6; CDR3 length: 12; V gene: TRBV30; CDR3 protein: AWNRGSYNSPLH
D gene: TRBD1; J gene: TRBJ2-7; CDR3 length: 13; V gene: TRBV7-9; CDR3 protein: ASSDTGGAGYEQY
D gene: TRBD2; J gene: TRBJ2-5; CDR3 length: 16; V gene: TRBV7-2; CDR3 protein: ASSPRPFSGAGVETQY
D gene: NA; J gene: TRBJ2-3; CDR3 length: 12; V gene: TRBV5-4; CDR3 protein: ASRRAAGTDTQY
D gene: NA; J gene: TRBJ2-4; CDR3 length: 12; V gene: TRBV27; CDR3 protein: ASSSGWAKNIQY
D gene: TRBD1; J gene: TRBJ1-1; CDR3 length: 13; V gene: TRBV7-3; CDR3 protein: ASSLTRGRETEAF
D gene: NA; J gene: TRBJ2-7; CDR3 length: 12; V gene: TRBV15; CDR3 protein: ATSTSLGIYEQY
D gene: NA; J gene: TRBJ1-4; CDR3 length: 12; V gene: TRBV19; CDR3 protein: ASSNPRTDEKLF
D gene: NA; J gene: TRBJ2-2; CDR3 length: 13; V gene: TRBV2; CDR3 protein: ASSERGSGTGELF
D gene: TRBD1; J gene: TRBJ2-2; CDR3 length: 13; V gene: TRBV29-1; CDR3 protein: SVIPGTGNTGELF